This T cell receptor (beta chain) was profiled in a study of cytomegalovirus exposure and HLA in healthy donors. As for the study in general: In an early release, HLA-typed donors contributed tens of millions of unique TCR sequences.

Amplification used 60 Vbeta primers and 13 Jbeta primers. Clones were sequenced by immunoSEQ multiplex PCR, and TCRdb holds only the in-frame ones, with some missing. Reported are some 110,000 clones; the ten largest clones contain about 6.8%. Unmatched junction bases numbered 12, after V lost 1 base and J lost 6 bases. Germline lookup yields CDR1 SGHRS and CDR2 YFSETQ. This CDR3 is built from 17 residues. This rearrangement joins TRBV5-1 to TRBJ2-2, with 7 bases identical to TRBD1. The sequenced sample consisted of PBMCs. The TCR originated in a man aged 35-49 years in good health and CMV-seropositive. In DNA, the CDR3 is TGCGCCAGCAGCTTGCAGGGGGACCTTCGGGTTGCCGGGGAGCTGTTTTTT. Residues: CASSLQGDLRVAGELFF.